Presented here are 12 T cell receptor beta chains from one specimen sequenced in a study of T and B cells in COVID-19 patients (TCRdb year 2020). Genomic DNA extracted from blood was used in amounts of about 250-550 ng for amplification of TRB repertoires. Sequencing instrument: Illumina MiSeq. TRB rearrangements were amplified by multiplex PCR with BIOMED2 TRB-A/B primer pools. TCRdb reran the public reads through fastp at Q25 and MiXCR, keeping productive beta chains. Each CDR3 protein appears once, grouped with its most common genes and DNA. The sample table holds about 14,000 distinct CDR3 sequences, of which 25% to 35% were seen once. About 6.5% of the sample goes to the ten largest clones. Input material: blood. The source is a human donor who had recovered from COVID-19.

This chain connects TRBV27 to TRBJ1-2; D is unclear. Trimming left V 2 bases short and J 2 bases short, with 12 bases between. CDR1 is MNHEY and CDR2 is SMNVEV in the germline V gene (reference sequence). The CDR3 covers 15 residues. The CDR3 DNA reads as TGTGCCAGCAGTTTAGGTCCGCTCCTGAACTATGGCTACACCTTC. It yields the protein CASSLGPLLNYGYTF.

About this clonotype itself: One junction end does not reproduce the germline sequence, and a read error may be involved. The gene calls are TRBV6-5 and TRBJ2-4; 9 nucleotides align to TRBD1. Per germline, CDR1 MNHEY and CDR2 SVGAGI. The CDR3 has 12 residues. The CDR3 nucleotides are TGTGCCAGCAGCCCCATGGGGGGGACAGGGAGCTTC. As protein: CASSPMGGTGSF.

This sequence joins TRBV7-7 and TRBJ2-3; D is unclear. Germline values: CDR1 SSHAT, CDR2 FNYEAQ (reference sequence). Deletions cut 1 base from V and 4 bases from J, with 6 bases between. This CDR3 has 13 amino acids. CDR3 DNA: TGTGCCAGCAGCTTAGGTCCCCCAGATACGCAGTATTTT. Translation: CASSLGPPDTQYF.

The rearrangement uses TRBV6-5 and TRBJ2-7; D uncertain. CDR3 length equals 14 residues. Germline values: CDR1 MNHEY, CDR2 SVGAGI. Deletions cut 5 bases from V and 4 bases from J, with 15 bases between. CDR3 nucleotide sequence: TGTGCCAGCAGTGGGTCTTTGTTGAGGTACGAGCAGTACTTC. Protein: CASSGSLLRYEQYF.

V gene TRBV6-5 combines with J gene TRBJ1-2; possibly TRBD1 for D (5 bases). The CDR3 has 13 residues. The germline CDR1 and CDR2 sequences are MNHEY and SVGAGI. Trimming cost V 3 bases and J 3 bases, with 8 bases left between them. The CDR3 DNA reads as TGTGCCAGCAGTTATTTAGGGGACTATGGCTACACCTTC. Amino acid sequence: CASSYLGDYGYTF.

This chain uses TRBV27 with TRBJ2-2; TRBD2 might be the D (6 bases). With 8 bases removed from V and 4 bases from J, the gap between germline ends came to 17 bases. This CDR3 is built from 15 residues. Germline lookup yields CDR1 MNHEY and CDR2 SMNVEV (reference sequence). CDR3: CASLSGRDPTGELFF. The CDR3 nucleotides read TGTGCCAGCCTCAGCGGGCGGGATCCCACCGGGGAGCTGTTTTTT.

The chain links TRBV7-9 to TRBJ2-3; D call uncertain. The CDR3 loop spans 14 amino acids. Trimming left V 3 bases short and J 2 bases short, with 9 bases between. Germline loops: CDR1 SEHNR, CDR2 FQNEAQ (reference sequence). The CDR3 here is CASSLRELTDTQYF. The CDR3 DNA sequence: TGTGCCAGCAGCTTGAGAGAACTCACAGATACGCAGTATTTT.

This clonotype was detected only a few times. The chain uses TRBV5-1 and TRBJ1-4, with D possibly TRBD1 on 5 matching bases. This CDR3 is built from 12 residues. V gave up 4 bases and J gave up 11 bases, with 12 bases separating them. Germline lookup yields CDR1 SGHRS and CDR2 YFSETQ. CDR3 sequence (DNA): TGCGCCAGCAGCACCAGGGCTGGCAAACTGTTTTTT. It encodes CASSTRAGKLFF.

For the CDR3, the DNA is TGTGCCAGCAGTTACTCGATGTTTAGCGGCAGTAGCACAGATACGCAGTATTTT. It specifies CASSYSMFSGSSTDTQYF. The J gene is TRBJ2-3, the V gene TRBV6-6, with D possibly TRBD2 on 6 matching bases. The CDR3 contains 18 residues. Germline V gene data show CDR1 as MNHNY and CDR2 as SVGAGI (reference sequence). V gave up 0 bases and J gave up 0 bases, with 16 bases separating them.

The chain combines TRBV19 with TRBJ1-2, with no clear D. V gave up 3 bases and J gave up 1 base, with 9 bases separating them. The CDR3 spans 14 residues. The germline V gene has CDR1 LNHDA and CDR2 SQIVND (reference sequence). CDR3 sequence reads: CASSMTMVNYGYTF. CDR3 sequence (DNA): TGTGCCAGTAGTATGACGATGGTTAACTATGGCTACACCTTC.

This clonotype turned up a few times. The rearrangement uses TRBV6-5 and TRBJ2-2; no reliable D call. Germline-derived CDR1 and CDR2 are MNHEY and SVGAGI. The CDR3 sequence is 13 residues long. V dropped 5 bases and J dropped 6 bases, with 10 bases sitting between them. CDR3 sequence: CASSEWGSGELFF. Here the CDR3 DNA reads TGTGCCAGCAGTGAATGGGGATCCGGGGAGCTGTTTTTT.

Only a few counts were recorded for this clonotype. V is TRBV6-5 and J is TRBJ2-7, with D possibly matching TRBD1 (5 bases). Between the trimmed V and J ends, which lost 5 bases and 3 bases, there was a span of 20 bases. Looked up from germline, CDR1 is MNHEY and CDR2 is SVGAGI. The length of the CDR3 is 16 residues. In nucleotides, the CDR3 is TGTGCCAGCAGTCGCCCTCCATCGACAGCCTTCTACGAGCAGTACTTC. This sequence encodes CASSRPPSTAFYEQYF.